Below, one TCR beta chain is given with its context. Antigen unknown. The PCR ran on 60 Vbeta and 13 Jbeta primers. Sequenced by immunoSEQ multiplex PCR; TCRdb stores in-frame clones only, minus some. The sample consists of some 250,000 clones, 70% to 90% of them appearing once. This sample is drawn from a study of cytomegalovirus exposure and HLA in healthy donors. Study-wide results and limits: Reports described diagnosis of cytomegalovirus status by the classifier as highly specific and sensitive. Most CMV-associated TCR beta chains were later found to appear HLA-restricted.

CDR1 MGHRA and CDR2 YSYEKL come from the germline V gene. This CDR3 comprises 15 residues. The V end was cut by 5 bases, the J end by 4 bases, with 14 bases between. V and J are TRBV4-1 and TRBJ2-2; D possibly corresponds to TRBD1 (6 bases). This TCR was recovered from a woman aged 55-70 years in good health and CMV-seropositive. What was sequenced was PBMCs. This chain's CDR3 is CASSVGARGTGELFF. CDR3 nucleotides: TGCGCCAGCAGCGTGGGGGCTCGAGGCACCGGGGAGCTGTTTTTT.